This T cell receptor (beta chain) was documented in a study of blood T cell repertoires in COVID-19. Study context: The origin of the acute and convalescent COVID-19 samples was the United States, Italy and Spain. In each case, the material was cDNA or gDNA derived from T cells, B-cell-depleted T cells, or PBMCs.

The CDR3 sequence is 13 residues long. CDR1 is ENHRY and CDR2 is SYGVKD in the germline V gene. Trimming took 5 bases from V and 5 from J; bases not matched to a gene: 2. In the original processing: Reference gene primer amplification yielded estimated nucleated cell counts. Data came from immunoSEQ multiplex PCR; TCRdb stores just in-frame clones and leaves some out. V and J calls and clone size are as listed in that table; D and trimming were resolved from the DNA. The sample holds 200,000 to 300,000 clones, 83% seen once. The rearrangement uses TRBV10-3 and TRBJ2-1; TRBD1 aligns across 8 bases. The source material was peripheral blood. The receptor was derived from a human donor in a cohort sampled during active COVID-19. CDR3 coding DNA: TGTGCCATCAGTTTACAGGGGGACAATGAGCAGTTCTTC. Its translation is CAISLQGDNEQFF.